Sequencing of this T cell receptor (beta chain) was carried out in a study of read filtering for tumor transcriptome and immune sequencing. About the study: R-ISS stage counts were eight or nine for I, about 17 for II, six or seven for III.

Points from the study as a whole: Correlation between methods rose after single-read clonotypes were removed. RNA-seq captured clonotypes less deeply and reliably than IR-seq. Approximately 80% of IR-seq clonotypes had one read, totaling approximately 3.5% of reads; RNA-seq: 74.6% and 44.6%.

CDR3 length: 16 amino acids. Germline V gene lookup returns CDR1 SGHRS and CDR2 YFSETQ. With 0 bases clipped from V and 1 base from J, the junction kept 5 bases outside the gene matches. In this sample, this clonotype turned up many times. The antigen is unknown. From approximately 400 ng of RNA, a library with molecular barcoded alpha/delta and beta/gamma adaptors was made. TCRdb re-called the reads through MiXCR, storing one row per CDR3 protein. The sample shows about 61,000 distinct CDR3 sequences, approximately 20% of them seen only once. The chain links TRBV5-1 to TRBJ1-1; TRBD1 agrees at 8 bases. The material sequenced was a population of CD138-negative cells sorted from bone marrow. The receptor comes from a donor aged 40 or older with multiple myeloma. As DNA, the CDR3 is TGCGCCAGCAGCTTGGAGGCAGGGGGCAGGAACACTGAAGCTTTCTTT. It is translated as CASSLEAGGRNTEAFF.